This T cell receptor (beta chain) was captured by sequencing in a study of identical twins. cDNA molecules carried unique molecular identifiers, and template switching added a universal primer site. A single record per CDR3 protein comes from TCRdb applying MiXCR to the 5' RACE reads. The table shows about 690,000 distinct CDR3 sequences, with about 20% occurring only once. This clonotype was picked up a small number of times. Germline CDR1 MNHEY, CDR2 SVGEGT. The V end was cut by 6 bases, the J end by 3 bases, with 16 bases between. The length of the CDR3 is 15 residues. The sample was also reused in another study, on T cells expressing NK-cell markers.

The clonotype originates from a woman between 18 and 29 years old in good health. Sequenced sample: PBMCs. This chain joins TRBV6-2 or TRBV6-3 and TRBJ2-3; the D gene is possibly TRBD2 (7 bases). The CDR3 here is CASSRGGGATDTQYF. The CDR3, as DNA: TGTGCCAGCAGCCGTGGAGGGGGGGCGACAGATACGCAGTATTTT.